This TCR beta chain was documented in a study of neurological immune-mediated disorders. TCRdb re-analysed the 5' RACE reads in MiXCR, keeping a single row per CDR3 protein. The data hold tens of thousands of distinct CDR3 sequences, with about 4% observed a single time. The sample holds many counts of this clonotype. The CDR3 runs 13 residues. CDR1 is DFQATT, CDR2 SNEGSKA, per germline (reference sequence). Trimming cost V 7 bases and J 3 bases; bases outside gene matches: 5. Sequenced sample: PBMCs. This clonotype was obtained from a man aged 25-45 years with multiple sclerosis. The V gene is TRBV20-1, the J gene TRBJ2-7; 11 bases match TRBD1. CDR3 nucleotide sequence: TGCAGTGGGACGGACAGGGGGCTCTACGAGCAGTACTTC. It translates to CSGTDRGLYEQYF.